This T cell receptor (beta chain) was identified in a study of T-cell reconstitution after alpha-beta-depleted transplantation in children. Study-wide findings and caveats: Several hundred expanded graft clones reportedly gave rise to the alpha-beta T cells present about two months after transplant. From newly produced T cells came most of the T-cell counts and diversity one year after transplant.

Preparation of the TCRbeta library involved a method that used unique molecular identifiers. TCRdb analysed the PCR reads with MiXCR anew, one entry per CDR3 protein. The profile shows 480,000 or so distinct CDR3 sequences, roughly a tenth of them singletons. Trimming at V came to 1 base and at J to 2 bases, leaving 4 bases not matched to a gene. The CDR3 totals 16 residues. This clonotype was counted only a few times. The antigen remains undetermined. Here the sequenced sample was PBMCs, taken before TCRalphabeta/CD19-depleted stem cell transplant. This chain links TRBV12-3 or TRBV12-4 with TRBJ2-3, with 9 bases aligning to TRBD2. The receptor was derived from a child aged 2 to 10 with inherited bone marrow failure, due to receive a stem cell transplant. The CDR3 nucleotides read TGTGCCAGCAGTTTAGACCTAGCGGGAACCACAGATACGCAGTATTTT. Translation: CASSLDLAGTTDTQYF.